This paragraph reports one T cell receptor beta chain. Its antigen remains unknown. Since the CDR3 does not end with the conserved phenylalanine or tryptophan, this likely comes from a read error. The DNA is omitted, as the CDR3 cannot be located on it reliably, and the CDR3 follows TCRdb's listing. CDR1 MDHEN and CDR2 SYDVKM come from the germline V gene. The CDR3 spans 14 amino acids, including both terminal residues. Researchers amplified the TCR beta CDR3 regions from RNA transcripts. The HTBI primer set served for first-round RT-PCR of the TCR CDR3. TCRdb fed the multiplex PCR reads into MiXCR, producing one record per CDR3 protein. The sample has about 520,000 distinct CDR3 sequences; approximately 25% are singletons. These data belong to a study of T cells in Graves' hyperthyroidism and ophthalmopathy. Overall study findings and caveats: Also found in blood were most expanded thyroid clonotypes above 0.001.

The TCR originated in a woman under 40 with Graves' ophthalmopathy. J is TRBJ2-2 and V is TRBV28. The sample comprised blood. The chain's CDR3 is CASRSAVNTGELCL.